This T cell receptor (beta chain) was sequenced during a study of blood T cell repertoires in COVID-19. Study background: Italy, Spain and the United States were the sources of the convalescent and acute COVID-19 samples.

Individuals drawn from 24 US areas were about 18 to 89 years old. In the authors' workflow: Reference gene primer amplification in the assay estimated nucleated cell counts. Generated by immunoSEQ multiplex PCR, the TCRdb table keeps only in-frame clones and is missing some. Clonal size and the V and J genes are those of that table, whereas D and trimming came from the DNA. In the table there are around 450,000 clones, 90% of which are singletons. The CDR3 has 15 residues. From germline, CDR1 is GTSNPN and CDR2 SVGIG (reference sequence). The germline V and J ends were trimmed by 0 bases and 8 bases, with 18 bases remaining between them.

The chain recombines TRBV30 with TRBJ2-3; D is perhaps TRBD2 (6 bases). Sequencing was done on a sample of PBMCs or T cells enriched from blood (not recorded which). This sequence originates from a man between 18 and 29 years old who had recovered from COVID-19. The CDR3 is CAWSVEQARGSTQYF. In DNA form, the CDR3 reads TGTGCCTGGAGTGTAGAGCAAGCCCGGGGGAGTACGCAGTATTTT.